This is a list of T cell receptor beta chains from one sample in a study of blood T cell repertoires in COVID-19. Profiled with immunoSEQ multiplex PCR; TCRdb holds only in-frame clones, not every one. The repertoire has about 240,000 clones, about nine tenths of them found once; the top ten carry 6.2%. Source material: peripheral blood. These receptors all stem from a man in his sixties with acute or convalescent COVID-19. Both conserved end residues are part of each CDR3. Each record gives: CDR3 DNA, CDR3 protein, J gene, clone size, CDR3 length, V gene, D gene. D genes are given only for firm matches. The listing skips clone size in some rows; elsewhere it reads once, few, many or a size class.

CDR3nt: TGTGCCAGCAGCCCACTTTCAGGAGGGAGCTACGAGCAGTACTTC
CDR3aa: CASSPLSGGSYEQYF
j_gene: TRBJ2-7
abundance: -
len: 15
v_gene: TRBV7-6
d_gene: -

CDR3nt: TGCAGCGTTGGGACTAGCGGCATTAACGAGCAGTACTTC
CDR3aa: CSVGTSGINEQYF
j_gene: TRBJ2-7
abundance: -
len: 13
v_gene: TRBV29-1
d_gene: TRBD2

CDR3nt: TGTGCCAGCAGTTTATACCTCGGACAGATTAGCAATCAGCCCCAGCATTTT
CDR3aa: CASSLYLGQISNQPQHF
j_gene: TRBJ1-5
abundance: -
len: 17
v_gene: TRBV28
d_gene: -

CDR3nt: TGTGCCAGCAGAGGCCGACAGGGGGAGGTCTACAATGAGCAGTTCTTC
CDR3aa: CASRGRQGEVYNEQFF
j_gene: TRBJ2-1
abundance: -
len: 16
v_gene: TRBV2
d_gene: TRBD1

CDR3nt: TGTGCCAGCAGCTTAGACCGAGGCCAGTTGGAGACCCAGTACTTC
CDR3aa: CASSLDRGQLETQYF
j_gene: TRBJ2-5
abundance: once
len: 15
v_gene: TRBV11-2
d_gene: -

CDR3nt: TGTGCCAGCAGCGATGACACATCACCCCTCCACTTT
CDR3aa: CASSDDTSPLHF
j_gene: TRBJ1-6
abundance: -
len: 12
v_gene: TRBV25-1
d_gene: -

CDR3nt: TGTGCCAGCAGTGAAGGACTAGCGGCCTCCTACGAGCAGTACTTC
CDR3aa: CASSEGLAASYEQYF
j_gene: TRBJ2-7
abundance: -
len: 15
v_gene: TRBV2
d_gene: TRBD2

CDR3nt: TGTGCCAGCCGCTTCCGGGCTAGCGGCTCCTACAATGAGCAGTTCTTC
CDR3aa: CASRFRASGSYNEQFF
j_gene: TRBJ2-1
abundance: -
len: 16
v_gene: TRBV27
d_gene: TRBD2

CDR3nt: TGTGCCAGCTCATTTCAGGGGAGCCATGAAAAACTGTTTTTT
CDR3aa: CASSFQGSHEKLFF
j_gene: TRBJ1-4
abundance: once
len: 14
v_gene: TRBV18
d_gene: -

CDR3nt: TGTGCTAGTGGTTTGGGACAGGAGAGTCAGCCCCAGCATTTT
CDR3aa: CASGLGQESQPQHF
j_gene: TRBJ1-5
abundance: -
len: 14
v_gene: TRBV12-5
d_gene: -

CDR3nt: TGTGCCAGCACGGTCCTCGGGGGGACTGAAGCTTTCTTT
CDR3aa: CASTVLGGTEAFF
j_gene: TRBJ1-1
abundance: once
len: 13
v_gene: TRBV19
d_gene: -

CDR3nt: TGTGCCAGCAGCTTAACACAGAATCAGCCCCAGCATTTT
CDR3aa: CASSLTQNQPQHF
j_gene: TRBJ1-5
abundance: -
len: 13
v_gene: TRBV7-9
d_gene: -

CDR3nt: TGCGCCAGCAGCCAAGCGACAGCCTCGGGGCCCCAGCATTTT
CDR3aa: CASSQATASGPQHF
j_gene: TRBJ1-5
abundance: -
len: 14
v_gene: TRBV4-3
d_gene: -

CDR3nt: TGTGCCAGTAGTATAGCCGGGACAGCGAACACCGGGGAGCTGTTTTTT
CDR3aa: CASSIAGTANTGELFF
j_gene: TRBJ2-2
abundance: -
len: 16
v_gene: TRBV19
d_gene: TRBD1

CDR3nt: TGTGCCAGCAGCTTGGAGCGCCGGCTAACCCAGTACTTC
CDR3aa: CASSLERRLTQYF
j_gene: TRBJ2-5
abundance: once
len: 13
v_gene: TRBV7-2
d_gene: -

CDR3nt: TGTGCCAGCAGTTTATCACCAAGGGGCGATCAGCCCCAGCATTTT
CDR3aa: CASSLSPRGDQPQHF
j_gene: TRBJ1-5
abundance: -
len: 15
v_gene: TRBV27
d_gene: -

CDR3nt: TGTGCCAGTAGTACAATACAGGGTCGGGTCTACGAGCAGTACTTC
CDR3aa: CASSTIQGRVYEQYF
j_gene: TRBJ2-7
abundance: -
len: 15
v_gene: TRBV19
d_gene: -

CDR3nt: TGTGCCAGCTCACCACCGGTGGGACAGGCCACCTACGAGCAGTACTTC
CDR3aa: CASSPPVGQATYEQYF
j_gene: TRBJ2-7
abundance: -
len: 16
v_gene: TRBV18
d_gene: TRBD1

CDR3nt: TGTGCCAGCTCACTCGACAGGGCCGACACCGGGGAGCTGTTTTTT
CDR3aa: CASSLDRADTGELFF
j_gene: TRBJ2-2
abundance: -
len: 15
v_gene: TRBV18
d_gene: TRBD1

CDR3nt: TGCGCCAGCAGCCTCCGGCTAGCGGGAGTGGGGGGCCAAGAGACCCAGTACTTC
CDR3aa: CASSLRLAGVGGQETQYF
j_gene: TRBJ2-5
abundance: -
len: 18
v_gene: TRBV5-1
d_gene: TRBD2

CDR3nt: TGTGCCAGCAGCGACCCTGGACAGGAGAGCTCCTACGAGCAGTACTTC
CDR3aa: CASSDPGQESSYEQYF
j_gene: TRBJ2-7
abundance: once
len: 16
v_gene: TRBV7-2
d_gene: TRBD1

CDR3nt: TGTGCCAGTAGTATTAGGTACGCGGGGGGAGGGGAGCAGTTCTTC
CDR3aa: CASSIRYAGGGEQFF
j_gene: TRBJ2-1
abundance: -
len: 15
v_gene: TRBV19
d_gene: TRBD2

CDR3nt: TGTGCCATCAGTCAGGACAGGACCGGGGAGCTGTTTTTT
CDR3aa: CAISQDRTGELFF
j_gene: TRBJ2-2
abundance: -
len: 13
v_gene: TRBV10-3
d_gene: TRBD1

CDR3nt: TGTGCCAGCAGTTACGTTCGCTCTGGAAACACCATATATTTT
CDR3aa: CASSYVRSGNTIYF
j_gene: TRBJ1-3
abundance: -
len: 14
v_gene: TRBV6-2/TRBV6-3
d_gene: -

CDR3nt: TGTGCCAGTAGCCCTAGGGCCTATAGGTTGGGGCTGAACACTGAAGCTTTCTTT
CDR3aa: CASSPRAYRLGLNTEAFF
j_gene: TRBJ1-1
abundance: -
len: 18
v_gene: TRBV19
d_gene: -

CDR3nt: TGTGCCAGCAGCCAAACTACTAGTACTGGGGAGCTGTTTTTT
CDR3aa: CASSQTTSTGELFF
j_gene: TRBJ2-2
abundance: once
len: 14
v_gene: TRBV4-2
d_gene: -

CDR3nt: TGCGCCAGCAGCCAGGGGGGAATTAATATTAATGAAAAACTGTTTTTT
CDR3aa: CASSQGGININEKLFF
j_gene: TRBJ1-4
abundance: -
len: 16
v_gene: TRBV4-3
d_gene: -

CDR3nt: TGTGCCAGTAGTCGGACAGGGAGTGGCTACACCTTC
CDR3aa: CASSRTGSGYTF
j_gene: TRBJ1-2
abundance: -
len: 12
v_gene: TRBV19
d_gene: TRBD1

CDR3nt: TGTGCCACCAGTGACCCACAGGGGGGGCCCTCTGGGGCCAACGTCCTGACTTTC
CDR3aa: CATSDPQGGPSGANVLTF
j_gene: TRBJ2-6
abundance: once
len: 18
v_gene: TRBV24-1
d_gene: -

CDR3nt: TGTGCCAGCAGCCGACAGGGGGGGACTGAAGCTTTCTTT
CDR3aa: CASSRQGGTEAFF
j_gene: TRBJ1-1
abundance: few
len: 13
v_gene: TRBV2
d_gene: TRBD1

CDR3nt: TGCAGTGCTAGTTCCCAGGCTTCAAGCAACTATGGCTACACCTTC
CDR3aa: CSASSQASSNYGYTF
j_gene: TRBJ1-2
abundance: -
len: 15
v_gene: TRBV20-1
d_gene: -

CDR3nt: TGTGCCAGCAGTGGGACAGGGTATGGAAACACCATATATTTT
CDR3aa: CASSGTGYGNTIYF
j_gene: TRBJ1-3
abundance: -
len: 14
v_gene: TRBV27
d_gene: TRBD1

CDR3nt: TGTGCCAGCAGTTACCCGACTAGCGGCAGCTCCTACAATGAGCAGTTCTTC
CDR3aa: CASSYPTSGSSYNEQFF
j_gene: TRBJ2-1
abundance: -
len: 17
v_gene: TRBV6-2/TRBV6-3
d_gene: TRBD2

CDR3nt: TGTGCCAGCAGCTTAGTAGTGGACACTGAAGCTTTCTTT
CDR3aa: CASSLVVDTEAFF
j_gene: TRBJ1-1
abundance: -
len: 13
v_gene: TRBV7-9
d_gene: -

CDR3nt: TGCGCCAGCAGCTCGGTGACCGGGACAGGGAACGTCGAGCAGTACTTC
CDR3aa: CASSSVTGTGNVEQYF
j_gene: TRBJ2-7
abundance: -
len: 16
v_gene: TRBV5-1
d_gene: TRBD1

CDR3nt: TGTGCCAGCAGTCTTTTCAGGGGGTCTGAGCAGTACTTC
CDR3aa: CASSLFRGSEQYF
j_gene: TRBJ2-7
abundance: -
len: 13
v_gene: TRBV28
d_gene: TRBD1

CDR3nt: TGTGCCAGCTCCCCCCGGGAAGAGACCTACGAGCAGTACTTC
CDR3aa: CASSPREETYEQYF
j_gene: TRBJ2-7
abundance: -
len: 14
v_gene: TRBV18
d_gene: -